What follows is one T cell receptor beta chain and its context. The data originate from a study of blood T cells in healthy people across ages. Through a sample-barcoded 5' primer and a J-beta primer mix, a second PCR was run for about 7 to 12 cycles. MiXCR, applied by TCRdb to the 5' RACE reads, yields one record per CDR3 protein. The sample lists 1.5 million to 2 million distinct CDR3 sequences; 30% to 40% were seen once. V gave up 6 bases and J gave up 3 bases, with 33 bases separating them. The CDR3 is 20 amino acids. The germline V gene has CDR1 MNHEY and CDR2 SMNVEV (reference sequence). The donors, aged about 6 to 90, were healthy Caucasians from Russia. At least 7 million PBMCs were isolated per sample.

Sequenced material: blood. The chain links TRBV27 to TRBJ2-7; tentatively, D is TRBD1 or TRBD2 (5 bases each). The sequence was obtained from a woman in her twenties or thirties in good health. The CDR3 region has the DNA TGTGCCAGCAGCCTTTTAGGTCCCCGGGGCAGGGTACGTCAAAACTACGAGCAGTACTTC. Translating it yields CASSLLGPRGRVRQNYEQYF.